Ten or more counts support the clone carrying this TCR beta chain. Its antigen remains unidentified. This sample is part of a study of T cells in Graves' hyperthyroidism and ophthalmopathy. Study at large: It was at initial diagnosis, before any treatment, that peripheral blood was collected.

Study-wide results and caveats: The model identified upcoming ophthalmopathy a median approximately six months ahead of onset.

Ophthalmopathy patients all had a Clinical Activity Score of at least 3, a NOSPECS grade of at least 4 and disease under 3 months old. RNA transcripts served as the template for amplifying TCR beta CDR3 regions. Carried out on the TCR CDR3, a first-round RT-PCR used the HTBI primer set. From the multiplex PCR reads, TCRdb called clonotypes with MiXCR, one entry per CDR3 protein. In the table there are about 300,000 distinct CDR3 sequences, less than 20% of which are singletons. Sequenced material: blood. The receptor was derived from a man aged 50 or older with Graves' ophthalmopathy.

In DNA, the CDR3 is TGCAGTGCTAGAACGGAGATGACTAGCGGGAAACGATCCTACGAGCAGTACTTC. Its translation is CSARTEMTSGKRSYEQYF. The chain recombines TRBV20-1 with TRBJ2-7; 11 nucleotides align to TRBD2. J lost 1 base, V lost 2 bases, and 13 bases had no gene match. This CDR3 region has 18 residues. Per germline, CDR1 DFQATT and CDR2 SNEGSKA (reference sequence).